This TCR beta chain was identified during a study of early T cells in non-severe SARS-CoV-2 infection. In its sample, this clonotype ranks as medium-sized (0.01 to 0.1%). CDR1 MNHEY and CDR2 SMNVEV come from the germline V gene (reference sequence). V lost 8 bases to trimming and J lost 6 bases; unmatched junction nucleotides: 10. The CDR3 extends over 14 amino acids. TCRdb analysed the 5' RACE reads with MiXCR anew, one entry per CDR3 protein. The table includes more than 20,000 distinct CDR3 sequences, roughly 4% detected once. The chain carries TRBV27 and TRBJ1-1; TRBD1 aligns across 9 bases. Sequenced: whole blood. The receptor was derived from an adult who was a healthcare worker with PCR-confirmed SARS-CoV-2 infection or an uninfected control (not recorded which). CDR3 coding DNA: TGTGCCAGCGCCCGGACAGGGGAGATTCCTGAAGCTTTCTTT. Protein product: CASARTGEIPEAFF.